This T cell receptor (beta chain) was identified during a study of PD-1 blockade in classical Hodgkin lymphoma. Study results and caveats: Causes of the repertoire differences remain undefined, possibly disease activity or prior therapy. Before treatment, TCR diversity in newly diagnosed patients was reportedly lower than in healthy donors.

The CDR3 spans 15 residues. Trimming shortened V by 5 bases and J by 3 bases, and 17 bases separated the two germline ends. The germline V gene has CDR1 SEHNR and CDR2 FQNEAQ (reference sequence). Concerning this clone: As yet, its antigen is unknown.

As to time point: newly diagnosed, previously untreated cHL patient sample. The CD8+ T cells came from thawed PBMCs through magnetic negative selection. Newly diagnosed, untreated classical Hodgkin lymphoma PBMCs served as comparison. Some clones are missing from TCRdb's copy, which holds only in-frame ones; the method was immunoSEQ multiplex PCR. The table shows about 21,000 clones, with approximately 90% occurring only once. The chain couples TRBV7-9 to TRBJ2-7; D is perhaps TRBD1 (6 bases). This sequence originates from a human donor with classical Hodgkin lymphoma. Material: CD8+ T cells from blood. The CDR3 is CASSPAQTGSYEQYF. As DNA, the CDR3 is TGTGCCAGCAGCCCCGCCCAGACAGGAAGCTACGAGCAGTACTTC.